The next 10 T cell receptor beta chains were all read from a single sample in a study of blood T cells in healthy people across ages. The use of a sample-barcoded 5' primer and a J-beta primer mix characterized a second PCR of roughly 6 to 11 cycles. In TCRdb, the 5' RACE reads were re-called with MiXCR into one record per CDR3 protein. The sample lists around 780,000 distinct CDR3 sequences; 20% to 30% were seen once. The same sample was also used in a study of T cells of mothers and their children.

The sequenced sample consisted of blood. Receptors originate from a boy aged 5-17 years in good health.

About this clonotype: No conserved phenylalanine or tryptophan is present at the end of the CDR3, so a read error is the likely explanation. J is TRBJ2-7 and V is TRBV12-3 or TRBV12-4, with D possibly matching TRBD1 (6 bases). Trimming left V 5 bases short and J 2 bases short, with 16 bases between. The CDR3 is made up of 15 amino acids. Here the CDR3 reads CASSNFGQPTYEQYS. The CDR3 DNA is TGTGCCAGCAGTAACTTCGGACAGCCAACCTACGAGCAGTACTCC.

In this sample, this clonotype turned up once. The rearrangement links TRBV4-1 to TRBJ1-2; the match to TRBD1 covers 7 bases. Germline loops: CDR1 MGHRA, CDR2 YSYEKL. V was pared by 4 bases and J by 0 bases, with 11 bases of the junction left unmatched. This CDR3 spans 17 amino acids. The CDR3 bases are TGCGCCAGCAGCCGGATCGGGACAGCCGAAGCTAACTATGGCTACACCTTC. Translating gives CASSRIGTAEANYGYTF.

The genes are TRBV2 and TRBJ2-2; TRBD2 agrees at 7 bases. The germline CDR1 and CDR2 sequences are SNHLY and FYNNEI. This CDR3 is 13 amino acids long. Trimming at V came to 4 bases and at J to 9 bases, leaving 5 bases not matched to a gene. CDR3 residues: CASSVERGRELFF. CDR3 coding DNA: TGTGCCAGCAGTGTGGAGCGGGGTCGGGAGCTGTTTTTT.

This rearrangement joins TRBV6-1 to TRBJ1-5, with D unclear. This CDR3 has 14 amino acids. Germline CDR1 and CDR2: MNHNS and SASEGT. V dropped 0 bases and J dropped 6 bases, with 9 bases sitting between them. CDR3 region: CASSEARRAQPQHF. CDR3 sequence (DNA): TGTGCCAGCAGTGAAGCGCGAAGGGCTCAGCCCCAGCATTTT.

The chain carries TRBV20-1 and TRBJ2-1; 7 bases line up with TRBD2. V lost 5 bases, J lost 5 bases, and 9 bases stayed unmatched. The germline CDR1 and CDR2 sequences are DFQATT and SNEGSKA (reference sequence). This CDR3 spans 14 amino acids. The CDR3 DNA reads as TGCAGTGCTTTAGCGGGTCGTCAAAACAATGAGCAGTTCTTC. It encodes CSALAGRQNNEQFF.

The chain combines TRBV7-2 with TRBJ2-3; TRBD2 is a possible D gene (5 bases). This CDR3 has 15 amino acids. CDR1 is SGHTA, CDR2 FQGNSA, per germline. V lost 2 bases and J 5 bases, leaving 14 bases between the germline ends. This CDR3 reads CASSLRRARGDTQYF. Written as DNA, the CDR3 is TGTGCCAGCAGCTTACGTAGGGCCCGGGGAGATACGCAGTATTTT.

Here the CDR3 reads CSARKPGQGNTGELFF. The CDR3, as DNA: TGCAGTGCTAGAAAACCGGGACAGGGGAACACCGGGGAGCTGTTTTTT. This rearrangement joins TRBV20-1 to TRBJ2-2; 9 bases line up with TRBD1. CDR1 is DFQATT and CDR2 is SNEGSKA in the germline V gene (reference sequence). J gave up 1 base and V 2 bases, and 5 bases lay outside the gene matches. The CDR3 spans 16 residues.

The genes are TRBV4-2 and TRBJ2-7; maybe TRBD1 (6 bases). Germline lookup yields CDR1 LGHNA and CDR2 YNFKEQ. This CDR3 has 15 amino acids. V was clipped by 4 bases and J by 3 bases, with 16 bases between them. CDR3 nucleotides: TGTGCCAGCAGCCCCGCCCGGGACATCGACTACGAGCAGTACTTC. It encodes CASSPARDIDYEQYF.

This clonotype was recorded a few times. V usage is TRBV12-3 or TRBV12-4 and J usage is TRBJ1-4; D ambiguous. The CDR3 has 14 residues. With 7 bases removed from V and 3 bases from J, the gap between germline ends came to 12 bases. CDR3: CASTPGRSNEKLFF. The CDR3 coding sequence is TGTGCCAGCACCCCCGGCAGATCTAATGAAAAACTGTTTTTT.

This clonotype was recorded a few times. The chain carries TRBV20-1 and TRBJ2-2; tentatively, D is TRBD1 (6 bases). In germline, CDR1 is DFQATT, CDR2 SNEGSKA (reference sequence). V gave up 2 bases and J gave up 0 bases, with 10 bases separating them. The CDR3 spans 15 residues. The CDR3, as DNA: TGCAGTGCTAGAAAGGGGGAGTCGAACACCGGGGAGCTGTTTTTT. It translates to CSARKGESNTGELFF.